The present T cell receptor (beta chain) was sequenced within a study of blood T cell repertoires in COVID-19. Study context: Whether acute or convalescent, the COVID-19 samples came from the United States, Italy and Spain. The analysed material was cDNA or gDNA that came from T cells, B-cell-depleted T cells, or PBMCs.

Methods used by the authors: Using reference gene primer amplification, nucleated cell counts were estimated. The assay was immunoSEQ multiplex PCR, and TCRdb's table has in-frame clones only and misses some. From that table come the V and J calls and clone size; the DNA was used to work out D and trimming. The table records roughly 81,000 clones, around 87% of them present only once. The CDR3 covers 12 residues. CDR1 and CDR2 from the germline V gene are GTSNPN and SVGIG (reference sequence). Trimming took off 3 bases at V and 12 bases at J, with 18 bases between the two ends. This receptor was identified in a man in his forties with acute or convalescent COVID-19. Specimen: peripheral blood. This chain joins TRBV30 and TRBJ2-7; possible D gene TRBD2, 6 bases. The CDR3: CAWRMPGRLAYF. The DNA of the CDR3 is TGTGCCTGGAGAATGCCGGGGAGGTTAGCGTACTTC.